Listed below are T cell receptor beta chains from one sample, sequenced in a study of post-analysis software for immune sequencing data. In TCRdb, the PCR reads were re-called with MiXCR into one record per CDR3 protein. The sample lists hundreds of thousands of distinct CDR3 sequences; about 50% were seen once. The sequencing sample was made of blood. The receptors come from a girl between 5 and 17 years old with multiple sclerosis. CDR3s include the opening cysteine and the closing phenylalanine or tryptophan. The D gene is left open where the match is weak. The size entry is marked missing in some rows and otherwise reads once, few, many or a size class.

len: 14
abundance: -
d_gene: TRBD1
j_gene: TRBJ1-6
v_gene: TRBV5-5
CDR3nt: TGTGCCAGCAGCCGGACAGGGGAGGGTTCACCCCTCCACTTT
CDR3aa: CASSRTGEGSPLHF

len: 15
abundance: -
d_gene: TRBD2
j_gene: TRBJ2-7
v_gene: TRBV5-1
CDR3nt: TGCGCCAGCAGCTATTCCTCGGGACTACAAGAGACTCAGTACTTC
CDR3aa: CASSYSSGLQETQYF

len: 17
abundance: -
d_gene: TRBD1
j_gene: TRBJ1-1
v_gene: TRBV7-6
CDR3nt: TGTGCCAGCAGCGAAGGCCCCCTCCGGGACAGGGCCGCTGAAGCTTTCTTT
CDR3aa: CASSEGPLRDRAAEAFF

len: 17
abundance: -
d_gene: -
j_gene: TRBJ1-5
v_gene: TRBV4-2
CDR3nt: TGTGCCAGCAGCCCCAGGGCGCCAGGCCATAGCAATCAGCCCCAGCATTTT
CDR3aa: CASSPRAPGHSNQPQHF

len: 13
abundance: -
d_gene: TRBD2
j_gene: TRBJ2-1
v_gene: TRBV29-1
CDR3nt: TGCAGCGTTGTCCTAGCGGGGACCAATGAGCAGTTCTTC
CDR3aa: CSVVLAGTNEQFF

len: 14
abundance: -
d_gene: -
j_gene: TRBJ1-1
v_gene: TRBV6-5
CDR3nt: TGTGCCAGCAGAGTTAGGGACATGAACACTGAAGCTTTCTTT
CDR3aa: CASRVRDMNTEAFF

len: 15
abundance: -
d_gene: TRBD2
j_gene: TRBJ2-3
v_gene: TRBV7-9
CDR3nt: TGTGCCAGCAGCCGGACTAGCGGGAGAGCAGATACGCAGTATTTT
CDR3aa: CASSRTSGRADTQYF

len: 18
abundance: few
d_gene: TRBD2
j_gene: TRBJ2-1
v_gene: TRBV7-6
CDR3nt: TGTGCCAGCAGCCTAACAGCTATAGCGGGAGGGCCATTAAATGAGCAGTTCTTC
CDR3aa: CASSLTAIAGGPLNEQFF

len: 15
abundance: -
d_gene: TRBD1
j_gene: TRBJ2-7
v_gene: TRBV7-3
CDR3nt: TGTGCCAGCAGCTTAGGTGGGACAGGGGGCAACGAGCAGTACTTC
CDR3aa: CASSLGGTGGNEQYF

len: 14
abundance: -
d_gene: -
j_gene: TRBJ2-1
v_gene: TRBV4-1
CDR3nt: TGCGCCAGCAGCCAAGATTTAGGGCACAATGAGCAGTTCTTC
CDR3aa: CASSQDLGHNEQFF

len: 14
abundance: -
d_gene: TRBD1
j_gene: TRBJ1-1
v_gene: TRBV5-1
CDR3nt: TGCGCCAGCAGCAAGGGACAGCAGAACACTGAAGCTTTCTTT
CDR3aa: CASSKGQQNTEAFF

len: 11
abundance: -
d_gene: -
j_gene: TRBJ1-4
v_gene: TRBV5-5
CDR3nt: TGTGCCAGCAGCGCCGACAGTAGGGTGTTTTTT
CDR3aa: CASSADSRVFF

len: 11
abundance: -
d_gene: TRBD2
j_gene: TRBJ2-1
v_gene: TRBV20-1
CDR3nt: TGCAGTGGGGACCGGGAGGGTGAGCAGTTCTTC
CDR3aa: CSGDREGEQFF